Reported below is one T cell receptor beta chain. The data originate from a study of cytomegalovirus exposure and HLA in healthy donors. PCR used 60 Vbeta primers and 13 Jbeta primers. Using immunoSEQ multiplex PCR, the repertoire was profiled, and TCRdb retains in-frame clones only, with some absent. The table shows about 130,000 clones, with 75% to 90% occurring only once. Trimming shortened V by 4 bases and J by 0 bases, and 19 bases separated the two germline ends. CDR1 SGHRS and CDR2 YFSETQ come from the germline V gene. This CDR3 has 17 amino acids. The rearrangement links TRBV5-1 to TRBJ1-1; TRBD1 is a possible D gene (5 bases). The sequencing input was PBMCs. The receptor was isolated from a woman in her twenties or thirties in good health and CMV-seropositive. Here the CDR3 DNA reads TGCGCCAGCAGCGGGGGGTCAGGGTCCACTATGAACACTGAAGCTTTCTTT. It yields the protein CASSGGSGSTMNTEAFF.